This passage covers 32 T cell receptor beta chains from one sample sequenced in a study of shared clonotypes between healthy human individuals. Sequenced by immunoSEQ multiplex PCR; TCRdb stores in-frame clones only, minus some. Found here are approximately 350,000 clones, under 80% of them singletons; the top ten hold over 9%. Sequencing was carried out using memory CD4+ T cells sorted from blood. The subset is: CD45RA-negative fraction. These receptors originate from a man aged 30 to 39 in good health.

The rearrangement joins TRBV4-3 to TRBJ2-5; 8 nucleotides agree with TRBD2. This CDR3 spans 15 amino acids. Germline V gene data show CDR1 as LGHNA and CDR2 as YSLEER. With 0 bases clipped from V and 5 bases from J, the junction kept 5 bases outside the gene matches. The CDR3 spells CASSQEGTRSETQYF. In nucleotides, the CDR3 is TGCGCCAGCAGCCAAGAGGGGACTAGAAGTGAGACCCAGTACTTC.

V is TRBV25-1 and J is TRBJ2-1, with D unclear. Trimming pared 4 bases from V and 3 bases from J, leaving 7 bases between. CDR1 is MGHDK and CDR2 is SYGVNS in the germline V gene. The CDR3 is 13 residues long. CDR3 DNA sequence: TGTGCCAGCAGTGTTATAAACTACAATGAGCAGTTCTTC. Translation gives CASSVINYNEQFF.

The J gene is TRBJ1-3, the V gene TRBV6-6; D is ambiguous. V was shortened by 6 bases and J by 2 bases, with 11 bases between the two germline ends. The CDR3 is made up of 14 amino acids. In germline, CDR1 is MNHNY, CDR2 SVGAGI (reference sequence). The CDR3 DNA reads as TGTGCCAGCAGGACGGGCGGAACTGGAAACACCATATATTTT. This translates into CASRTGGTGNTIYF.

This chain links TRBV30 with TRBJ2-5, with unresolved D. This CDR3 is built from 12 residues. Germline-derived CDR1 and CDR2 are GTSNPN and SVGIG (reference sequence). V lost 2 bases, J lost 5 bases, and 9 bases lay in between. CDR3 in amino acids: CAWSRQMETQYF. The CDR3 nucleotides read TGTGCCTGGAGTAGACAAATGGAGACCCAGTACTTC.

The chain couples TRBV27 to TRBJ2-1, with TRBD2 matching over 10 bases. The CDR3 spans 15 residues. V gave up 3 bases and J gave up 6 bases; unmatched junction bases: 5. The V gene's germline CDR1 is MNHEY and CDR2 SMNVEV (reference sequence). This chain's CDR3 is CASSLVVAGGNEQFF. DNA of the CDR3: TGTGCCAGCAGTTTGGTGGTAGCGGGAGGCAATGAGCAGTTCTTC.

V is TRBV14 and J is TRBJ1-1; possible D gene TRBD1, 6 bases. Trimming removed 3 bases at V and 12 bases at J, with 17 bases between. CDR1 is SGHDN and CDR2 is FVKESK in the germline V gene. CDR3 size: 13 residues. CDR3 sequence reads: CASSQNRAAATFF. DNA of the CDR3: TGTGCCAGCAGCCAGAACAGGGCAGCTGCGACTTTCTTT.

This chain uses TRBV5-4 with TRBJ1-4; D is unresolved. Germline V gives CDR1 SGHNT, CDR2 YYREEE (reference sequence). The ends were cut back, 6 bases at V and 0 bases at J, with 12 bases in the middle. The CDR3 extends over 15 amino acids. The CDR3 nucleotides are TGTGCCAGCACTTATCTAGGGACAACTAATGAAAAACTGTTTTTT. Translated, it gives CASTYLGTTNEKLFF.

As to this clone: A much larger clonotype is one base distant, so this may be a read error. V usage is TRBV10-1 and J usage is TRBJ2-3; D might be TRBD2 (6 bases). This CDR3 comprises 12 residues. In germline, CDR1 is WNHNN, CDR2 SYGVQD (reference sequence). The ends were cut back, 2 bases at V and 6 bases at J, with 6 bases in the middle. This chain's CDR3 is CASSEGGDTQYF. DNA of the CDR3: TGCGCCAGCAGTGAGGGAGGGGATACGCAGTATTTT.

This chain links TRBV5-6 with TRBJ2-7, with D possibly TRBD1 on 6 matching bases. V was clipped by 2 bases and J by 6 bases, with 15 bases between them. This CDR3 region has 14 residues. Germline loops: CDR1 SGHDT, CDR2 YYEEEE. CDR3 amino acids: CASSFRDTEGEQYF. The CDR3 DNA follows: TGTGCCAGCAGCTTCCGGGACACCGAGGGCGAGCAGTACTTC.

The chain is built from TRBV5-1 and TRBJ2-2, with 8 bases fitting TRBD1. Trimming took 4 bases from V and 7 from J; bases not matched to a gene: 9. Germline V CDR1 and CDR2: SGHRS, YFSETQ. The CDR3 runs 15 residues. The CDR3 bases are TGCGCCAGCAGCCCGGACAGGGTAGGGGACGGGGAGCTGTTTTTT. Protein: CASSPDRVGDGELFF.

This clone came up a few times. The V and J genes are TRBV7-6 and TRBJ1-1, with D possibly matching TRBD1 (5 bases). In germline, CDR1 is SGHVS, CDR2 FNYEAQ. Trimming took 1 base from V and 4 from J, leaving 10 bases between them. The CDR3 is 14 residues long. The CDR3 here is CASSLGGKGTEAFF. Here the CDR3 DNA reads TGTGCCAGCAGCTTAGGGGGCAAGGGCACTGAAGCTTTCTTT.

This sequence joins TRBV7-9 and TRBJ2-3; D is ambiguous. CDR3 size: 12 residues. The ends were cut back, 2 bases at V and 4 bases at J, with 4 bases in the middle. Per germline, CDR1 SEHNR and CDR2 FQNEAQ (reference sequence). The CDR3 here is CASSLIADTQYF. CDR3 nucleotide sequence: TGTGCCAGCAGCTTAATTGCAGATACGCAGTATTTT. Filled out from reference TRBV7-9 and TRBJ2-3, the complete variable domain reads DTGVSQNPRHKITKRGQNVTFRCDPISEHNRLYWYRQTLGQGPEFLTYFQNEAQLEKSRLLSDRFSAERPKGSFSTLEIQRTEQGDSAMYLCASSLIADTQYFGPGTRLTVL.

The V and J genes are TRBV19 and TRBJ2-7; 8 bases match TRBD1. The ends lost 5 bases at V and 5 bases at J; junction bases unmatched: 5. Germline V gene sequence: CDR1 LNHDA, CDR2 SQIVND (reference sequence). The CDR3 sequence is 13 residues long. As DNA, the CDR3 is TGTGCCAGTAGTTCGTCAGGGGGCGACGAGCAGTACTTC. Protein product: CASSSSGGDEQYF.

This clone has just a few counts. The chain carries TRBV6-5 and TRBJ2-1; D gene ambiguous. This CDR3 is built from 15 residues. Trimming took 6 bases from V and 0 from J, leaving 12 bases between them. Germline values: CDR1 MNHEY, CDR2 SVGAGI. The CDR3 here is CASSSTGGSYNEQFF. The CDR3 nucleotides are TGTGCCAGCAGCTCCACTGGCGGCTCCTACAATGAGCAGTTCTTC.

The chain employs TRBV6-1 and TRBJ2-7, with D uncertain. From germline, CDR1 is MNHNS and CDR2 SASEGT. V lost 10 bases and J 4 bases, leaving 17 bases between the germline ends. CDR3 length equals 13 residues. As DNA, the CDR3 is TGTGCCACTCCAAAAGCCCTGGGGTACGAGCAGTACTTC. As protein: CATPKALGYEQYF.

The V gene is TRBV2, the J gene TRBJ2-2; D might be TRBD1 (5 bases). Looked up from germline, CDR1 is SNHLY and CDR2 is FYNNEI. With 7 bases removed from V and 4 bases from J, the gap between germline ends came to 13 bases. The CDR3 spans 14 residues. CDR3 DNA sequence: TGTGCCAGCACCCTGACAGAACCCACCGGGGAGCTGTTTTTT. It encodes CASTLTEPTGELFF.

V is TRBV28 and J is TRBJ2-7; TRBD2 matches at 11 bases. The length of the CDR3 is 13 residues. V lost 2 bases, J lost 7 bases, and 1 base stayed unmatched. Per germline, CDR1 MDHEN and CDR2 SYDVKM. CDR3 sequence: CASSLRLAGEQYF. The CDR3 region has the DNA TGTGCCAGCAGTTTACGACTAGCGGGGGAGCAGTACTTC.

The rearrangement joins TRBV5-1 to TRBJ2-2; D gene ambiguous. The CDR3 consists of 13 residues. Trimming took off 5 bases at V and 1 base at J, with 6 bases between the two ends. CDR1 and CDR2 (germline): SGHRS, YFSETQ. The CDR3, as DNA: TGCGCCAGCAGAGAAAAGAACACCGGGGAGCTGTTTTTT. Residues: CASREKNTGELFF.

V is TRBV7-6 and J is TRBJ1-2; D uncertain. Germline V gene lookup returns CDR1 SGHVS and CDR2 FNYEAQ. The V end was cut by 5 bases, the J end by 0 bases, with 10 bases between. CDR3 length: 14 residues. CDR3 DNA: TGTGCCAGCAGCCCGGACGGGACTAACTATGGCTACACCTTC. Residues: CASSPDGTNYGYTF.

The rearrangement joins TRBV7-2 to TRBJ2-7; D is unclear. Germline V CDR1 and CDR2: SGHTA, FQGNSA. The CDR3 is 15 residues long. V shed 5 bases and J shed 0 bases, with 14 bases lying between them. CDR3 protein: CASSTAPSYSYEQYF. Here the CDR3 DNA reads TGTGCCAGCAGCACCGCCCCGAGTTACTCCTACGAGCAGTACTTC.

The chain has TRBV7-9 and TRBJ2-1; 7 positions agree with TRBD2. CDR1 and CDR2 from the germline V gene are SEHNR and FQNEAQ (reference sequence). This CDR3 region has 17 residues. V lost 0 bases and J lost 4; bases outside the gene matches: 9. CDR3 region: CASSLARSPGGYNEQFF. The CDR3 DNA is TGTGCCAGCAGCTTAGCGCGCTCCCCGGGGGGTTACAATGAGCAGTTCTTC.

The chain recombines TRBV28 with TRBJ1-5; no reliable D call. Germline lookup yields CDR1 MDHEN and CDR2 SYDVKM. V lost 2 bases, J lost 5 bases, and 4 bases lay in between. CDR3 length: 12 amino acids. The CDR3 is CASSLQDQPQHF. CDR3 nucleotides: TGTGCCAGCAGTTTACAGGATCAGCCCCAGCATTTT.

V gene TRBV5-5 combines with J gene TRBJ2-1; D possibly corresponds to TRBD2 (5 bases). This CDR3 comprises 16 residues. V was shortened by 0 bases and J by 2 bases, with 12 bases between the two germline ends. Per germline, CDR1 SGHKS and CDR2 YYEKEE (reference sequence). The CDR3 sequence: CASSLVPGNAYNEQFF. In DNA form, the CDR3 reads TGTGCCAGCAGCTTGGTTCCGGGGAACGCCTACAATGAGCAGTTCTTC. The full variable domain, completed using reference TRBV5-5 and TRBJ2-1, is DAGVTQSPTHLIKTRGQQVTLRCSPISGHKSVSWYQQVLGQGPQFIFQYYEKEERGRGNFPDRFSARQFPNYSSELNVNALLLGDSALYLCASSLVPGNAYNEQFFGPGTRLTVL.

The genes are TRBV10-3 and TRBJ2-2, with a tentative D call TRBD1 (5 bases). The CDR3 runs 16 residues. The germline V gene has CDR1 ENHRY and CDR2 SYGVKD. V lost 0 bases, J lost 2 bases, and 10 bases lay in between. The CDR3 DNA sequence: TGTGCCATCAGTGAGTCAGGACAATCAAACACCGGGGAGCTGTTTTTT. It codes for CAISESGQSNTGELFF.

This clone was counted once. V usage is TRBV5-1 and J usage is TRBJ2-3; 11 positions agree with TRBD2. J lost 3 bases, V lost 4 bases, and 7 bases had no gene match. There are 16 residues in the CDR3. Germline V gene lookup returns CDR1 SGHRS and CDR2 YFSETQ. The CDR3 loop reads CASSAGLAVITDTQYF. DNA for the CDR3: TGCGCCAGCAGCGCGGGACTAGCGGTCATAACAGATACGCAGTATTTT.

The V and J genes are TRBV7-2 and TRBJ1-5; TRBD1 agrees at 8 bases. CDR1 is SGHTA and CDR2 is FQGNSA in the germline V gene. There are 14 residues in the CDR3. The V and J ends lost 2 bases and 6 bases, in that order; junction bases with no gene match: 3. CDR3 residues: CASSLQGAGQPQHF. CDR3 nucleotides: TGTGCCAGCAGCTTACAGGGGGCTGGTCAGCCCCAGCATTTT.

The chain carries TRBV5-1 and TRBJ2-1, with TRBD1 matching 8 bases. The CDR3 length is 15 residues. Germline loops: CDR1 SGHRS, CDR2 YFSETQ. V lost 4 bases and J lost 2; bases outside the gene matches: 5. This chain's CDR3 is CASSRTGITYNEQFF. The DNA for the CDR3 is TGCGCCAGCAGCAGGACAGGGATTACCTACAATGAGCAGTTCTTC. Full variable domain (remainder filled in from reference TRBV5-1 and TRBJ2-1): KAGVTQTPRYLIKTRGQQVTLSCSPISGHRSVSWYQQTPGQGLQFLFEYFSETQRNKGNFPGRFSGRQFSNSRSEMNVSTLELGDSALYLCASSRTGITYNEQFFGPGTRLTVL.

The rearrangement uses TRBV5-6 and TRBJ1-5; D might be TRBD1 (6 bases). The germline CDR1 and CDR2 sequences are SGHDT and YYEEEE. V was shortened by 3 bases and J by 3 bases, with 13 bases between the two germline ends. The CDR3 runs 15 residues. The CDR3 sequence is CASSSAGGPNQPQHF. The CDR3 DNA follows: TGTGCCAGCAGCTCCGCCGGGGGGCCCAATCAGCCCCAGCATTTT. Filled out from reference TRBV5-6 and TRBJ1-5, the complete variable domain reads DAGVTQSPTHLIKTRGQQVTLRCSPKSGHDTVSWYQQALGQGPQFIFQYYEEEERQRGNFPDRFSGHQFPNYSSELNVNALLLGDSALYLCASSSAGGPNQPQHFGDGTRLSIL.

The chain combines TRBV5-4 with TRBJ1-4; a possible D gene is TRBD1 (5 bases). CDR1 is SGHNT, CDR2 YYREEE, per germline (reference sequence). V lost 4 bases and J lost 6, with 22 bases in between. The CDR3 is made up of 17 amino acids. CDR3 loop: CASSLSLSRVGDEKLFF. In nucleotides, the CDR3 is TGTGCCAGCAGCCTAAGCCTGTCCAGGGTTGGAGATGAAAAACTGTTTTTT.

This sequence joins TRBV7-2 and TRBJ2-2, with a possible D match to TRBD2 (6 bases). V was pared by 6 bases and J by 0 bases, with 14 bases between. CDR1 and CDR2 from the germline V gene are SGHTA and FQGNSA. This CDR3 comprises 16 residues. CDR3 nucleotides: TGTGCCAGCAGGCTTTCGGAGGGGACGAACACCGGGGAGCTGTTTTTT. This translates into CASRLSEGTNTGELFF.

V gene TRBV10-3 combines with J gene TRBJ2-1; D might be TRBD2 (6 bases). CDR1 ENHRY and CDR2 SYGVKD come from the germline V gene. The CDR3 covers 13 residues. V dropped 10 bases and J dropped 7 bases, with 17 bases sitting between them. The CDR3, as DNA: TGTGCCACCCGGGACTCCAGGTTGAATGAGCAGTTCTTC. It specifies CATRDSRLNEQFF.

The chain employs TRBV6-5 and TRBJ1-1; unclear D gene. V was clipped by 6 bases and J by 4 bases, with 3 bases between them. The CDR3 totals 10 residues. Germline CDR1 MNHEY, CDR2 SVGAGI. In DNA, the CDR3 is TGTGCCAGCAGGGTCACTGAAGCTTTCTTT. This translates into CASRVTEAFF.